This entry describes one T cell receptor (beta chain). Using immunoSEQ multiplex PCR, the repertoire was profiled, and TCRdb retains in-frame clones only, with some absent. The sample lists tens of thousands of clones; around 76% were seen once. Between the trimmed V and J ends, which lost 1 base and 2 bases, there was a span of 6 bases. The CDR3 runs 13 residues. CDR1 and CDR2 (germline): LGHNA, YSLEER. The data were taken from a study of OX40 agonist ivuxolimab in advanced cancers. Overall study: Cancers in dose escalation were hepatocellular, melanoma, renal cell and head and neck. Of mixed ages from about 20 to 90 and averaging roughly 64 years, the group was approximately 84% male.

No patient had autoimmune disease or received systemic immunosuppression. Drawing of blood for sampling happened at baseline, at cycle 4 day 1, and at cycle 7 day 1. V and J are TRBV4-3 and TRBJ2-7, with unresolved D. This specimen consisted of CD4+ or CD8+ T cells sorted from blood, obtained in a trial of the OX40 agonist ivuxolimab. The source of this sequence is an adult with an advanced solid tumor such as melanoma, head and neck, liver or kidney cancer. CDR3 sequence reads: CASSQGRAYEQYF. The DNA for the CDR3 is TGCGCCAGCAGCCAAGGACGAGCCTACGAGCAGTACTTC.